Shown below are 27 T cell receptor beta chains from a single sample sequenced in a study of T cell changes during pregnancy in multiple sclerosis. Clones were sequenced by immunoSEQ multiplex PCR, and TCRdb holds only the in-frame ones, with some missing. This repertoire shows 100,000 or so clones, approximately 93% found once; its top ten account for roughly 3.5%. This sample comprised peripheral blood, obtained after pregnancy. These TCRs come from a female donor with multiple sclerosis, enrolled in a pregnancy study.

This clone appeared a single time. In DNA, the CDR3 is TGTGCCAGCAGTGACTGGAGCCGTTATAATTCACCCCTCCACTTT. Its translation: CASSDWSRYNSPLHF. The chain carries TRBV2 and TRBJ1-6; D is ambiguous. This CDR3 contains 15 residues. The V end was cut by 3 bases, the J end by 4 bases, with 10 bases between. CDR1 and CDR2 from the germline V gene are SNHLY and FYNNEI.

This clone was counted a single time. The rearrangement uses TRBV30 and TRBJ2-7, with D possibly TRBD1 on 5 matching bases. This CDR3 is built from 15 residues. CDR1 is GTSNPN and CDR2 is SVGIG in the germline V gene (reference sequence). V was trimmed by 0 bases and J by 5 bases, leaving 17 bases between them. CDR3 amino acids: CAWSVWGQGKDEQYF. CDR3 DNA: TGTGCCTGGAGTGTATGGGGTCAGGGAAAGGACGAGCAGTACTTC.

Here the CDR3 reads CASSLRDRGAGEAFF. In nucleotides, the CDR3 is TGTGCCAGCAGCTTAAGGGACAGGGGAGCGGGTGAAGCTTTCTTT. J is TRBJ1-1 and V is TRBV7-3; TRBD1 matches 10 bases. The germline gives CDR1 SGHTA, CDR2 FQGTGA. Trimming removed 1 base from V and 7 bases from J; junction bases left unmatched: 6. There are 15 residues in the CDR3.

V usage is TRBV19 and J usage is TRBJ1-1; D not resolved. V was shortened by 8 bases and J by 3 bases, with 13 bases between the two germline ends. CDR1 is LNHDA and CDR2 is SQIVND in the germline V gene (reference sequence). The CDR3 is 13 residues long. The CDR3, as DNA: TGTGCCAGTGTGGGAGTTTGGGACACTGAAGCTTTCTTT. This translates into CASVGVWDTEAFF.

This clone came up once. The chain has TRBV7-2 and TRBJ1-4; maybe TRBD1 (5 bases). The CDR3 is made up of 14 amino acids. Germline CDR1 SGHTA, CDR2 FQGNSA. V was pared by 5 bases and J by 2 bases, with 9 bases between. Here the CDR3 DNA reads TGTGCCAGCAGCCGGGGGAGGACTAATGAAAAACTGTTTTTT. It yields the protein CASSRGRTNEKLFF.

The rearrangement joins TRBV19 to TRBJ1-2, with 7 bases fitting TRBD1. Germline V gene sequence: CDR1 LNHDA, CDR2 SQIVND (reference sequence). V shed 4 bases and J 6 bases; nucleotides not matched to a gene: 2. This CDR3 comprises 12 residues. The CDR3 protein is CASSRDRDGYTF. For the CDR3, the DNA is TGTGCCAGTAGTAGGGACAGAGATGGCTACACCTTC.

This clone showed up just once. The rearrangement links TRBV19 to TRBJ2-2; 8 bases map to TRBD1. With 4 bases clipped from V and 1 base from J, the junction kept 5 bases outside the gene matches. Germline V gene sequence: CDR1 LNHDA, CDR2 SQIVND (reference sequence). This CDR3 is 16 amino acids long. CDR3 region: CASSTPGGRNTGELFF. The CDR3 DNA sequence: TGTGCCAGTAGTACGCCAGGGGGCCGGAACACCGGGGAGCTGTTTTTT.

The chain's CDR3 is CASSQVSGRRAVYNNQPQHF. The CDR3 DNA reads TGCGCCAGCAGCCAAGTGAGCGGCAGGAGGGCTGTATATAACAATCAGCCCCAGCATTTT. The V gene is TRBV4-1, the J gene TRBJ1-5; D uncertain. Germline assignment: CDR1 MGHRA and CDR2 YSYEKL. This CDR3 is 20 amino acids long. V lost 1 base and J lost 3, with 25 bases in between.

The chain recombines TRBV7-3 with TRBJ2-1, with D maybe TRBD1 (5 bases). Trimming removed 10 bases from V and 6 bases from J, with 16 bases in between. The CDR3 length is 13 residues. CDR1 SGHTA and CDR2 FQGTGA come from the germline V gene. In DNA form, the CDR3 reads TGTGCCACGGCCCAGGGCCGTTTCAATGAGCAGTTCTTC. Translated, it gives CATAQGRFNEQFF.

V usage is TRBV5-6 and J usage is TRBJ2-5; D not certain. The V gene's germline CDR1 is SGHDT and CDR2 YYEEEE. Between the trimmed V and J ends, which lost 0 bases and 1 base, there was a span of 7 bases. This CDR3 contains 14 residues. CDR3: CASSLGAIQETQYF. In DNA form, the CDR3 reads TGTGCCAGCAGCTTGGGTGCTATCCAAGAGACCCAGTACTTC.

The chain employs TRBV6-1 and TRBJ2-3; TRBD2 agrees at 8 bases. In germline, CDR1 is MNHNS, CDR2 SASEGT. Unmatched junction bases numbered 6, after V lost 2 bases and J lost 2 bases. This CDR3 is 16 amino acids long. The CDR3 loop reads CASSELVAGFTDTQYF. In DNA form, the CDR3 reads TGTGCCAGCAGTGAATTGGTAGCGGGATTCACAGATACGCAGTATTTT.

The gene calls are TRBV7-8 and TRBJ2-2, with 10 bases lining up with TRBD1. Germline V lookup: CDR1 SGHVS, CDR2 FQNEAQ. This CDR3 has 16 amino acids. Losses at the gene ends were 3 bases for V and 5 bases for J; bases not matched to a gene: 6. The CDR3 here is CASSFSDRGRTGELFF. The DNA of the CDR3 is TGTGCCAGCAGCTTTTCCGACAGGGGGCGAACCGGGGAGCTGTTTTTT.

The rearrangement uses TRBV2 and TRBJ2-7; TRBD2 aligns across 13 bases. The CDR3 sequence is 18 residues long. Losses at the gene ends were 4 bases for V and 2 bases for J; bases not matched to a gene: 11. The V gene's germline CDR1 is SNHLY and CDR2 FYNNEI. The CDR3 DNA is TGTGCCAGCAGTGTTCTTACGACTAGCGGGGGGTATACCTACGAGCAGTACTTC. Protein product: CASSVLTTSGGYTYEQYF.

The chain carries TRBV7-9 and TRBJ2-5, with D unresolved. V lost 4 bases, J lost 1 base, and 7 bases lay in between. CDR1 is SEHNR and CDR2 is FQNEAQ in the germline V gene (reference sequence). The CDR3 extends over 13 amino acids. The CDR3 DNA sequence: TGTGCCAGCAGCTCGGTTACCCAAGAGACCCAGTACTTC. It encodes CASSSVTQETQYF.

The chain couples TRBV15 to TRBJ1-1; a weak D match, TRBD1 (5 bases). Germline lookup yields CDR1 LNHNV and CDR2 YYDKDF (reference sequence). V was trimmed by 1 base and J by 1 base, leaving 10 bases between them. This CDR3 region has 15 residues. CDR3 sequence reads: CATSRVDTTNTEAFF. The CDR3 DNA reads TGTGCCACCAGCAGAGTGGACACGACGAACACTGAAGCTTTCTTT.

J is TRBJ2-1 and V is TRBV6-6; 8 nucleotides line up with TRBD2. The CDR3 extends over 13 amino acids. Germline V gives CDR1 MNHNY, CDR2 SVGAGI (reference sequence). After removal of 5 bases from V and 6 bases from J, the junction contained 3 bases not matched to a gene. The CDR3 DNA is TGTGCCAGCAGTAGCGGGGGCCCCAATGAGCAGTTCTTC. It translates to CASSSGGPNEQFF.

The rearrangement joins TRBV2 to TRBJ2-5; TRBD2 agrees at 15 bases. Germline values: CDR1 SNHLY, CDR2 FYNNEI. This CDR3 spans 18 amino acids. The V gene end was trimmed by 1 base and the J gene end by 2 bases; junction bases not matched to a gene: 5. In nucleotides, the CDR3 is TGTGCCAGCAGTGAAGAAGGTGGACTAGCGGGGGGGCAAGAGACCCAGTACTTC. Amino acids: CASSEEGGLAGGQETQYF.

This clone was counted between two and nine times. The rearrangement links TRBV6-1 to TRBJ1-4; TRBD1 matches 8 bases. There are 15 residues in the CDR3. Trimming at V came to 4 bases and at J to 8 bases, leaving 9 bases not matched to a gene. Germline values: CDR1 MNHNS, CDR2 SASEGT. CDR3: CASSGSGGAGEKLFF. As DNA, the CDR3 is TGTGCCAGCAGTGGGTCAGGGGGCGCAGGGGAAAAACTGTTTTTT.

The chain recombines TRBV2 with TRBJ1-4; no clear D gene. CDR3 size: 15 residues. Trimming stripped 2 bases from V and 0 bases from J, with 7 bases between. Germline loops: CDR1 SNHLY, CDR2 FYNNEI. Written as DNA, the CDR3 is TGTGCCAGCAGTGAACGGACTGCAACTAATGAAAAACTGTTTTTT. Its protein is CASSERTATNEKLFF.

The genes are TRBV6-1 and TRBJ1-6; TRBD1 might be the D (5 bases). Germline V gene lookup returns CDR1 MNHNS and CDR2 SASEGT. This CDR3 contains 15 residues. Trimming removed 4 bases at V and 5 bases at J, with 12 bases between. The DNA of the CDR3 is TGTGCCAGCAGTGGTGAGTCAGGGAATAATTCACCCCTCCACTTT. It encodes CASSGESGNNSPLHF.

The count of this clone is one. V gene TRBV7-3 combines with J gene TRBJ2-3; perhaps TRBD1 as D (6 bases). CDR3 length equals 16 residues. Germline V CDR1 and CDR2: SGHTA, FQGTGA. V lost 1 base and J lost 1, with 12 bases in between. This CDR3 is CASSLKGGSGTDTQYF. CDR3 nucleotides: TGTGCCAGCAGCTTAAAAGGGGGAAGCGGCACAGATACGCAGTATTTT.

CDR3 nucleotide sequence: TGTGCCAGCTCACCACCCATCACTAGGAATCAAGAGACCCAGTACTTC. Encoded protein: CASSPPITRNQETQYF. J is TRBJ2-5 and V is TRBV18, with TRBD2 as a possible D gene (5 bases). This CDR3 has 16 amino acids. V gave up 0 bases and J gave up 2 bases, with 13 bases separating them. Germline values: CDR1 KGHSH, CDR2 LQKENI.

In its sample, this clone was seen many times. J is TRBJ2-7 and V is TRBV4-2; tentatively, D is TRBD2 (5 bases). In germline, CDR1 is LGHNA, CDR2 YNFKEQ. Trimming stripped 0 bases from V and 3 bases from J, with 6 bases between. The CDR3 is 13 amino acids. Here the CDR3 reads CASSQERVYEQYF. The CDR3 DNA reads as TGTGCCAGCAGCCAAGAGCGGGTCTACGAGCAGTACTTC.

The chain recombines TRBV13 with TRBJ1-1; possible D gene TRBD1, 5 bases. Germline V CDR1 and CDR2: PRHDT, FYEKMQ (reference sequence). Trimming removed 3 bases at V and 6 bases at J, with 17 bases between. The CDR3 has 15 residues. The chain's CDR3 is CASSLTSGQGPEAFF. The CDR3 DNA is TGTGCCAGCAGCTTGACCTCCGGGCAGGGCCCTGAAGCTTTCTTT.

The gene calls are TRBV15 and TRBJ1-5; 7 bases are a match to TRBD1. CDR1 LNHNV and CDR2 YYDKDF come from the germline V gene (reference sequence). J lost 7 bases, V lost 0 bases, and 3 bases had no gene match. The CDR3 length is 14 residues. The chain's CDR3 is CATSRDTGDQPQHF. The CDR3 coding sequence is TGTGCCACCAGCAGAGATACAGGGGACCAGCCCCAGCATTTT.

This clone was counted only a few times. V usage is TRBV7-9 and J usage is TRBJ2-1; TRBD2 might be the D (5 bases). Deletions cut 2 bases from V and 6 bases from J, with 8 bases between. The CDR3 loop spans 13 amino acids. The V gene's germline CDR1 is SEHNR and CDR2 FQNEAQ (reference sequence). Written as DNA, the CDR3 is TGTGCCAGCAGCTTACTGGGGAGCAATGAGCAGTTCTTC. Its protein is CASSLLGSNEQFF.

The chain employs TRBV9 and TRBJ2-7; the D is unclear. This CDR3 comprises 14 residues. Per germline, CDR1 SGDLS and CDR2 YYNGEE. The germline V and J ends were trimmed by 0 bases and 0 bases, with 7 bases remaining between them. The CDR3 loop is CASSVVPSSYEQYF. The CDR3 nucleotides read TGTGCCAGCAGCGTAGTTCCTAGCTCCTACGAGCAGTACTTC.